This TCR beta chain was profiled in a study of cytomegalovirus exposure and HLA in healthy donors. V lost 3 bases to trimming and J lost 2 bases, with 14 bases between them. The CDR3 consists of 15 residues. CDR1 is MNHEY, CDR2 SMNVEV, per germline (reference sequence). Profiling relied on immunoSEQ multiplex PCR, and the TCRdb table lists in-frame clones only, not all of them. The repertoire holds approximately 280,000 clones, around 86% seen once, with 1% in the top ten. The receptor was derived from a woman younger than 35 in good health and CMV-seronegative. Sequencing was performed on PBMCs. This chain joins TRBV27 and TRBJ2-7, with D perhaps matching TRBD1 (5 bases). The CDR3 DNA reads as TGTGCCAGCAGTTTTCTGGACAAGAGCCCCTACGAGCAGTACTTC. Its protein is CASSFLDKSPYEQYF.